The present entry profiles one T cell receptor (beta chain) with its context. Its antigen is still unknown. This record belongs to a study of OX40 agonist ivuxolimab in advanced cancers. For the study at large: Administration of intravenous ivuxolimab to patients occurred every 2 weeks at 0.01 to 10 mg/kg. Patients with hepatocellular carcinoma, melanoma, renal cell or head and neck cancer made up the dose-escalation patients.

Sequencing used immunoSEQ multiplex PCR; TCRdb keeps in-frame clones, though not all of them. The sample has just under 60,000 clones; about 90% are singletons. Patients with a history of autoimmune disease or on systemic immunosuppression were excluded. The CDR3 extends over 14 amino acids. Study-wide findings and caveats: Expanded peripheral T cells had an undetermined antigen specificity.

This clonotype was sampled from an adult with an advanced solid tumor such as melanoma, head and neck, liver or kidney cancer. The rearrangement uses TRBV21-1 and TRBJ1-5. TRBV21-1 has pseudogene status. Here the sequenced sample was CD4+ or CD8+ T cells sorted from blood, taken in a trial of the OX40 agonist ivuxolimab. The CDR3 coding sequence is TGTGCCAGCAGAACCCCGGGAACCAATCAGCCCCAGCATTTT. It translates to CASRTPGTNQPQHF.